These 17 T cell receptor beta chains came from one sample sequenced in a study of blood T cell repertoires in COVID-19. Some clones are missing from TCRdb's copy, which holds only in-frame ones; the method was immunoSEQ multiplex PCR. Among roughly 180,000 clones listed, 81% were seen once. Sequencing input: PBMCs or T cells enriched from blood (not recorded which). The receptor set was obtained from a woman aged 40 to 50 with acute COVID-19.

A single count supports this clone. This chain links TRBV7-9 with TRBJ1-2; TRBD1 aligns across 7 bases. The ends lost 3 bases at V and 0 bases at J; junction bases unmatched: 4. The CDR3 extends over 15 amino acids. From germline, CDR1 is SEHNR and CDR2 FQNEAQ (reference sequence). The CDR3 protein is CASSLGTATNYGYTF. In DNA, the CDR3 is TGTGCCAGCAGCTTGGGGACAGCTACTAACTATGGCTACACCTTC.

The V and J genes are TRBV2 and TRBJ2-1; 8 bases are a match to TRBD1. CDR3 length: 14 residues. Germline CDR1 and CDR2: SNHLY and FYNNEI. Trimming cost V 8 bases and J 6 bases; bases outside gene matches: 9. The CDR3 region is CASLARTGPNEQFF. The CDR3 region has the DNA TGTGCCAGCCTTGCTCGGACAGGGCCCAATGAGCAGTTCTTC.

The chain has TRBV11-1 and TRBJ2-5; 13 bases fit TRBD2. The CDR3 consists of 16 residues. Germline values: CDR1 SGHAT, CDR2 FQDESV (reference sequence). Trimming took 5 bases from V and 3 from J; bases not matched to a gene: 6. The CDR3 is CASSPGLAGRKETQYF. Here the CDR3 DNA reads TGTGCCAGCAGCCCGGGACTAGCGGGACGAAAAGAGACCCAGTACTTC. The full variable domain, its missing parts supplied by reference TRBV11-1 and TRBJ2-5, is EAEVAQSPRYKITEKSQAVAFWCDPISGHATLYWYRQILGQGPELLVQFQDESVVDDSQLPKDRFSAERLKGVDSTLKIQPAELGDSAMYLCASSPGLAGRKETQYFGPGTRLLVL.

The chain couples TRBV24-1 to TRBJ2-7; D is uncertain. The CDR3 runs to 20 residues. CDR1 and CDR2 (germline): KGHDR, SFDVKD. V lost 0 bases to trimming and J lost 0 bases, with 23 bases between them. The CDR3 spells CATSDLCWPPQWLTSYEQYV. The CDR3 DNA reads TGTGCCACCAGTGATTTGTGTTGGCCCCCTCAGTGGCTCACCTCCTACGAGCAGTACGTC.

The chain is built from TRBV9 and TRBJ2-3; tentatively, D is TRBD1 (6 bases). The germline V gene has CDR1 SGDLS and CDR2 YYNGEE. V gave up 0 bases and J gave up 0 bases, with 8 bases separating them. CDR3 size: 15 residues. As DNA, the CDR3 is TGTGCCAGCAGCGTAGATCAGGGGAGCACAGATACGCAGTATTTT. This sequence encodes CASSVDQGSTDTQYF.

The V and J genes are TRBV5-1 and TRBJ2-3, with D possibly TRBD2 on 5 matching bases. Germline CDR1 and CDR2: SGHRS and YFSETQ. This CDR3 spans 14 amino acids. Between the trimmed V and J ends, which lost 2 bases and 5 bases, there was a span of 12 bases. This CDR3 reads CASSLLAPEDTQYF. CDR3 coding DNA: TGCGCCAGCAGCTTATTAGCGCCAGAAGATACGCAGTATTTT.

The chain links TRBV6-6 to TRBJ1-3; 7 nucleotides line up with TRBD1. This CDR3 spans 16 amino acids. The V gene's germline CDR1 is MNHNY and CDR2 SVGAGI (reference sequence). Trimming at V came to 0 bases and at J to 3 bases, leaving 5 bases not matched to a gene. The CDR3 nucleotides read TGTGCCAGCAGTTACTCCCAGGGGACAGTTGGAAACACCATATATTTT. This codes for CASSYSQGTVGNTIYF.

This clone was detected once. The rearrangement joins TRBV19 to TRBJ1-2; D gene ambiguous. V shed 5 bases and J shed 4 bases, with 17 bases lying between them. CDR3 length equals 15 residues. The germline gives CDR1 LNHDA, CDR2 SQIVND (reference sequence). The CDR3 loop reads CASSPELLIPYGYTF. CDR3 DNA sequence: TGTGCCAGTAGTCCTGAACTTTTAATCCCCTATGGCTACACCTTC.

The chain links TRBV2 to TRBJ1-1, with no clear D. CDR1 is SNHLY, CDR2 FYNNEI, per germline. Trimming took off 7 bases at V and 4 bases at J, with 16 bases between the two ends. This CDR3 is 14 amino acids long. The CDR3 region is CASTEGSGSTEAFF. The CDR3 DNA sequence: TGTGCCAGCACCGAGGGATCAGGCAGCACTGAAGCTTTCTTT.

The chain links TRBV7-9 to TRBJ2-7, with TRBD1 matching over 7 bases. Germline V CDR1 and CDR2: SEHNR, FQNEAQ (reference sequence). The CDR3 length is 14 residues. V trimming: 5 bases; J trimming: 1 base; junction bases outside the gene matches: 5. The CDR3 region has the DNA TGTGCCAGCAGCCCAAAGGACAGGTCCTACGAGCAGTACGTC. Its translation is CASSPKDRSYEQYV.

The V call is TRBV3-1 (or the pseudogene TRBV3-2), the J call TRBJ2-5, with a possible D match to TRBD1 (6 bases). Germline CDR1 and CDR2: LGHDT and YNNKEL (reference sequence). V was pared by 2 bases and J by 6 bases, with 10 bases between. The CDR3 is made up of 13 amino acids. The CDR3 DNA is TGTGCCAGCAGCCAACACAGGGTACAGACCCAGTACTTC. Its protein product is CASSQHRVQTQYF.

As DNA, the CDR3 is TGTGCCATCAGTCCGGACAGGGGACCCTCCCTTAAGGCCAAAAACATTCAGTACTTC. This codes for CAISPDRGPSLKAKNIQYF. This chain connects TRBV10-3 to TRBJ2-4; the match to TRBD1 covers 9 bases. Unmatched junction bases numbered 15, after V lost 5 bases and J lost 1 base. Looked up from germline, CDR1 is ENHRY and CDR2 is SYGVKD. The CDR3 spans 19 residues.

The chain has TRBV7-3 and TRBJ1-1; possible D gene TRBD1, 5 bases. The CDR3 has 13 residues. With 1 base removed from V and 4 bases from J, the gap between germline ends came to 7 bases. Per germline, CDR1 SGHTA and CDR2 FQGTGA. The CDR3 nucleotides are TGTGCCAGCAGCTTAATAAGGGGCACTGAAGCTTTCTTT. It yields the protein CASSLIRGTEAFF.

The J gene is TRBJ1-1, the V gene TRBV3-1 (or the pseudogene TRBV3-2); D may be TRBD1 (6 bases). Germline V lookup: CDR1 LGHDT, CDR2 YNNKEL (reference sequence). Trimming took off 3 bases at V and 5 bases at J, with 13 bases between the two ends. The CDR3 is made up of 14 amino acids. The CDR3 protein is CASSHNRAGTEAFF. The CDR3 coding sequence is TGTGCCAGCAGCCACAACAGGGCTGGGACTGAAGCTTTCTTT.

This rearrangement joins TRBV7-2 to TRBJ2-3, with TRBD2 matching 8 bases. This CDR3 comprises 18 residues. V lost 2 bases, J lost 0 bases, and 10 bases stayed unmatched. Germline CDR1 SGHTA, CDR2 FQGNSA. The CDR3 bases are TGTGCCAGCAGCTTATCGGGGGTAGCGGGATCTAGCACAGATACGCAGTATTTT. Translating gives CASSLSGVAGSSTDTQYF.

The V call is TRBV5-1, the J call TRBJ2-3; TRBD2 matches at 10 bases. CDR3 length: 16 amino acids. Trimming removed 3 bases from V and 2 bases from J; junction bases left unmatched: 6. Germline V gives CDR1 SGHRS, CDR2 YFSETQ. Here the CDR3 DNA reads TGCGCCAGCAGCTCCCGGACTAGCGGCGCCACAGATACGCAGTATTTT. The encoded protein is CASSSRTSGATDTQYF.

The rearrangement joins TRBV21-1 to TRBJ2-7; the tabulated D call, TRBD2, remains unverified against the DNA. TRBV21-1 is classified as a pseudogene. The CDR3 length is 15 residues. The DNA of the CDR3 is TGTGCCAGCAGCCCTACTTGGCGGGGGCACTACGAGCAGTACTTC. Its translation is CASSPTWRGHYEQYF.